This is a list of T cell receptor beta chains from one sample in a study of blood T cells in healthy people across ages. TCRdb analysed the 5' RACE reads with MiXCR anew, one entry per CDR3 protein. The table lists around 600,000 distinct CDR3 sequences, around 48% of them singletons, with around 24% in the top ten. The specimen was blood. Source of these receptors: an elderly man in good health. CDR3s include the opening cysteine and the closing phenylalanine or tryptophan. The D gene is left open where the match is weak. The size of a clone is reported for some rows only, either as once, few or many, or as a class for expanded clones.

clone_size: few; j_call: TRBJ2-1; v_call: TRBV27; d_call: TRBD2; cdr3_aa: CASSLAGGESSYNEQFF
clone_size: .; j_call: TRBJ2-1; v_call: TRBV7-6; d_call: TRBD1; cdr3_aa: CASSQTGQGREQFF
clone_size: .; j_call: TRBJ2-3; v_call: TRBV21-1; d_call: .; cdr3_aa: CASSKGPRDRELCSPDTQYF
clone_size: many; j_call: TRBJ2-7; v_call: TRBV6-5; d_call: .; cdr3_aa: CASSYGGLQSSYEQYF
clone_size: .; j_call: TRBJ2-2; v_call: TRBV6-4; d_call: TRBD2; cdr3_aa: CASSDFASGTNTGELFF
clone_size: few; j_call: TRBJ1-1; v_call: TRBV6-5; d_call: .; cdr3_aa: CASSPRRDTEAFF
clone_size: many; j_call: TRBJ2-5; v_call: TRBV6-6; d_call: TRBD2; cdr3_aa: CASSYSREATSGTTQYF
clone_size: .; j_call: TRBJ2-1; v_call: TRBV29-1; d_call: .; cdr3_aa: CSVAPDVYNEQFF
clone_size: few; j_call: TRBJ1-5; v_call: TRBV7-2; d_call: .; cdr3_aa: CASSSLGSNQPQHF
clone_size: .; j_call: TRBJ2-7; v_call: TRBV6-5; d_call: TRBD2; cdr3_aa: CASSYSPSGSQYF
clone_size: .; j_call: TRBJ2-1; v_call: TRBV9; d_call: .; cdr3_aa: CASSFMDTSSYEQFF
clone_size: .; j_call: TRBJ2-2; v_call: TRBV7-9; d_call: TRBD1; cdr3_aa: CASTKGQGESTGELFF
clone_size: few; j_call: TRBJ2-7; v_call: TRBV27; d_call: .; cdr3_aa: CASSLSELVGYEQYF
clone_size: .; j_call: TRBJ2-7; v_call: TRBV6-5; d_call: TRBD2; cdr3_aa: CASRLLAGVPSYEQYF
clone_size: .; j_call: TRBJ2-7; v_call: TRBV20-1; d_call: .; cdr3_aa: CSARDLQGSYEQYF
clone_size: .; j_call: .; v_call: TRBV29-1; d_call: TRBD2; cdr3_aa: CSANPTSGRNRSYNEQYF
clone_size: .; j_call: TRBJ2-1; v_call: TRBV6-2/TRBV6-3; d_call: .; cdr3_aa: CASSPLRERNNEQFF
clone_size: many; j_call: TRBJ2-7; v_call: TRBV29-1; d_call: TRBD1; cdr3_aa: CSVRGTGGSANYEQYF
clone_size: few; j_call: TRBJ2-7; v_call: TRBV29-1; d_call: .; cdr3_aa: CSVADTSSYEQYF
clone_size: .; j_call: TRBJ2-7; v_call: TRBV7-2; d_call: .; cdr3_aa: CASSSRTAISYEQYF
clone_size: .; j_call: TRBJ2-3; v_call: TRBV11-2; d_call: .; cdr3_aa: CASTYTTGGGNTQYF
clone_size: few; j_call: TRBJ2-3; v_call: TRBV9; d_call: .; cdr3_aa: CASSALAWATDTQYF
clone_size: many; j_call: TRBJ2-1; v_call: TRBV6-5; d_call: .; cdr3_aa: CASRPPGRSVYNEQFF
clone_size: .; j_call: TRBJ2-3; v_call: TRBV6-2/TRBV6-3; d_call: .; cdr3_aa: CASKGSTDTQYF
clone_size: .; j_call: TRBJ2-7; v_call: TRBV6-5; d_call: TRBD2; cdr3_aa: CASRSGGISSYEQYF
clone_size: .; j_call: TRBJ2-3; v_call: TRBV5-1; d_call: TRBD2; cdr3_aa: CASSGGGGTDTQYF
clone_size: .; j_call: TRBJ1-2; v_call: TRBV9; d_call: TRBD1; cdr3_aa: CASSLRDRDNYGYTF
clone_size: .; j_call: TRBJ2-1; v_call: TRBV14; d_call: TRBD2; cdr3_aa: CASSQEGTSGRAKPYNEQFF
clone_size: .; j_call: TRBJ2-5; v_call: TRBV20-1; d_call: TRBD1; cdr3_aa: CSARRTGGIETRYF
clone_size: once; j_call: TRBJ2-7; v_call: TRBV6-2/TRBV6-3; d_call: .; cdr3_aa: CASNQHYEQYF
clone_size: once; j_call: TRBJ2-7; v_call: TRBV3-1; d_call: .; cdr3_aa: CASSQIGSYEQYF
clone_size: once; j_call: TRBJ2-7; v_call: TRBV20-1; d_call: .; cdr3_aa: CSARGRGPWEQYF
clone_size: .; j_call: TRBJ2-7; v_call: TRBV20-1; d_call: .; cdr3_aa: CSARDSGISYEQYF
clone_size: few; j_call: TRBJ2-1; v_call: TRBV10-3; d_call: TRBD2; cdr3_aa: CAIRGLAGGPERNEQFF
clone_size: .; j_call: TRBJ2-5; v_call: TRBV6-6; d_call: .; cdr3_aa: CASRGRYQETQYF
clone_size: .; j_call: TRBJ2-3; v_call: TRBV7-2; d_call: TRBD2; cdr3_aa: CASSLAGLAVWASDTQYF
clone_size: few; j_call: TRBJ1-5; v_call: TRBV15; d_call: TRBD1; cdr3_aa: CATLRDRGLNQPQHF
clone_size: few; j_call: TRBJ2-3; v_call: TRBV6-5; d_call: TRBD2; cdr3_aa: CASSYSAPSGISTDTQYF
clone_size: .; j_call: TRBJ1-5; v_call: TRBV20-1; d_call: .; cdr3_aa: CSASRTGRSNQPQHF
clone_size: .; j_call: TRBJ2-5; v_call: TRBV5-1; d_call: .; cdr3_aa: CASRPDSLETQYF
clone_size: .; j_call: TRBJ1-5; v_call: TRBV7-3; d_call: .; cdr3_aa: CASSLIRGQPQHF
clone_size: .; j_call: TRBJ2-2; v_call: TRBV4-3; d_call: TRBD1; cdr3_aa: CASSLQAGQGSGELFF
clone_size: few; j_call: TRBJ2-7; v_call: TRBV7-9; d_call: TRBD1; cdr3_aa: CASSFGTGVKGEQYF
clone_size: few; j_call: TRBJ2-5; v_call: TRBV7-2; d_call: .; cdr3_aa: CASSLTGFLETQYF
clone_size: .; j_call: TRBJ2-7; v_call: TRBV18; d_call: .; cdr3_aa: CASSPRGEGSYEQYF